The TCR beta chain described here comes from a study of response to subunit inactivated influenza vaccine. Findings of the study overall: The authors suggested that every seasonal influenza vaccination recruits few new T cells.

Concerning this clonotype itself: Its cognate antigen is unknown.

MiXCR, run by TCRdb on the RT-PCR reads, gives a single entry per CDR3 protein. Of 150,000 to 200,000 distinct CDR3 sequences listed, 11% are singletons. The CDR3 sequence is 13 residues long. Trimming stripped 5 bases from V and 2 bases from J, with 9 bases between. Germline V gene sequence: CDR1 MGHDK, CDR2 SYGVNS. The material was non-naive T cells sorted from PBMCs, obtained 40 to 50 days after vaccination. V and J are TRBV25-1 and TRBJ1-2; unclear D gene. This TCR derives from a man between 50 and 59 years old who received an inactivated influenza vaccine. The CDR3 loop reads CASSLTLNYGYTF. The CDR3 bases are TGTGCCAGCAGTTTGACACTCAACTATGGCTACACCTTC.